A single sample is the source of the 18 T cell receptor beta chains below, sequenced in a study of cytomegalovirus exposure and HLA in healthy donors. The PCR made use of 60 Vbeta and 13 Jbeta primers. The table came from immunoSEQ multiplex PCR; TCRdb's copy has only in-frame clones and leaves some out. The sample consists of around 90,000 clones, just under 80% of them appearing once. Source material: PBMCs. Receptors originate from a man in his thirties or forties in good health and CMV-seronegative.

The CDR3 DNA is TGTGCCAGTAGTAGTGGCAGGAGGGCCGCTAATGAAAAACTGTTTTTT. It yields the protein CASSSGRRAANEKLFF. The chain couples TRBV19 to TRBJ1-4; D gene unclear. This CDR3 is built from 16 residues. Deletions cut 4 bases from V and 3 bases from J, with 15 bases between. Germline CDR1 and CDR2: LNHDA and SQIVND (reference sequence).

V and J are TRBV6-1 and TRBJ2-5; a possible D gene is TRBD2 (5 bases). Looked up from germline, CDR1 is MNHNS and CDR2 is SASEGT. V lost 7 bases and J lost 0, with 15 bases in between. The CDR3 totals 15 residues. The CDR3 is CASNRFQDYQETQYF. CDR3 nucleotide sequence: TGTGCCAGCAACCGCTTCCAGGACTACCAAGAGACCCAGTACTTC.

The chain recombines TRBV5-5 with TRBJ2-5; TRBD2 matches 10 bases. CDR1 SGHKS and CDR2 YYEKEE come from the germline V gene (reference sequence). The CDR3 is 16 amino acids. V was clipped by 4 bases and J by 3 bases; unmatched bases: 9. The CDR3 spells CASSTLSTSGKETQYF. Written as DNA, the CDR3 is TGTGCCAGCAGCACCTTATCTACTAGCGGGAAAGAGACCCAGTACTTC. The entire variable domain, with the rest obtained from reference TRBV5-5 and TRBJ2-5, is as follows: DAGVTQSPTHLIKTRGQQVTLRCSPISGHKSVSWYQQVLGQGPQFIFQYYEKEERGRGNFPDRFSARQFPNYSSELNVNALLLGDSALYLCASSTLSTSGKETQYFGPGTRLLVL.

The rearrangement uses TRBV23-1 and TRBJ2-7; 8 bases match TRBD1. TRBV23-1 is placed among ORFs of uncertain function. The CDR3 runs 16 residues. J was trimmed by 6 bases and V by 4 bases; bases with no gene match: 14. CDR3: CASSPAPGQDWPEQYF. The CDR3 nucleotides are TGCGCCAGCAGTCCCGCCCCGGGACAGGACTGGCCCGAGCAGTACTTC.

This clone was detected once. The rearrangement joins TRBV2 to TRBJ1-5; D gene ambiguous. Germline CDR1 SNHLY, CDR2 FYNNEI. The CDR3 length is 12 residues. Trimming removed 6 bases from V and 11 bases from J, with 14 bases in between. CDR3 bases: TGTGCCAGCAGCGGACTGCCAAGGTCCCAGCATTTT. It is translated as CASSGLPRSQHF.

The chain recombines TRBV30 with TRBJ1-1; maybe TRBD1 (5 bases). The CDR3 is 14 residues long. Germline CDR1 is GTSNPN and CDR2 is SVGIG (reference sequence). V lost 2 bases, J lost 5 bases, and 15 bases lay in between. In nucleotides, the CDR3 is TGTGCCTGGAGTCCCGGTGGAGGGGAAACTGAAGCTTTCTTT. Translating it yields CAWSPGGGETEAFF.

The chain is built from TRBV5-1 and TRBJ2-2; D uncertain. V dropped 0 bases and J dropped 0 bases, with 3 bases sitting between them. From germline, CDR1 is SGHRS and CDR2 YFSETQ. The CDR3 covers 14 residues. The CDR3 sequence: CASSLGANTGELFF. CDR3 sequence (DNA): TGCGCCAGCAGCTTGGGCGCGAACACCGGGGAGCTGTTTTTT.

In DNA, the CDR3 is TGTGCCAGCAGTTACTTTCAGGGGGCGCGGGAGCAGTACTTC. It specifies CASSYFQGAREQYF. The rearrangement joins TRBV6-6 to TRBJ2-7, with 8 bases lining up with TRBD1. The CDR3 runs to 14 residues. V lost 1 base, J lost 7 bases, and 6 bases stayed unmatched. CDR1 is MNHNY and CDR2 is SVGAGI in the germline V gene (reference sequence).

The chain uses TRBV7-9 and TRBJ1-2; D call uncertain. Looked up from germline, CDR1 is SEHNR and CDR2 is FQNEAQ (reference sequence). The CDR3 is 16 amino acids. Between the trimmed V and J ends, which lost 5 bases and 1 base, there was a span of 17 bases. Here the CDR3 reads CASSPISFGVNYGYTF. The CDR3 DNA reads as TGTGCCAGCAGCCCGATCTCGTTCGGGGTTAACTATGGCTACACCTTC.

This clone was detected once. The chain carries TRBV7-3 and TRBJ2-1; 8 nucleotides align to TRBD1. Germline CDR1 reads SGHTA; CDR2 reads FQGTGA. The CDR3 is 16 amino acids. Trimming removed 1 base from V and 6 bases from J; junction bases left unmatched: 8. CDR3 in amino acids: CASSLMGRGLFNEQFF. CDR3 bases: TGTGCCAGCAGCTTAATGGGCAGGGGGCTCTTCAATGAGCAGTTCTTC.

The genes are TRBV30 and TRBJ1-1; no clear D gene. The CDR3 is 14 amino acids. Looked up from germline, CDR1 is GTSNPN and CDR2 is SVGIG (reference sequence). V lost 4 bases, J lost 4 bases, and 16 bases lay in between. CDR3 in amino acids: CAWTDGNALTEAFF. In DNA, the CDR3 is TGTGCCTGGACTGACGGGAATGCTCTCACTGAAGCTTTCTTT. The whole variable domain, remainder taken from reference TRBV30 and TRBJ1-1, is SQTIHQWPATLVQPVGSPLSLECTVEGTSNPNLYWYRQAAGRGLQLLFYSVGIGQISSEVPQNLSASRPQDRQFILSSKKLLLSDSGFYLCAWTDGNALTEAFFGQGTRLTVV.

The chain joins TRBV30 to TRBJ2-7; 9 nucleotides align to TRBD1. Germline lookup yields CDR1 GTSNPN and CDR2 SVGIG (reference sequence). The V and J ends lost 2 bases and 5 bases, in that order; junction bases with no gene match: 4. CDR3 length equals 13 residues. Here the CDR3 reads CAWSRRQGDEQYF. The CDR3 DNA reads as TGTGCCTGGAGTAGGAGACAGGGGGACGAGCAGTACTTC.

This chain links TRBV28 with TRBJ1-2, with 8 bases aligning to TRBD1. Germline-derived CDR1 and CDR2 are MDHEN and SYDVKM. Trimming took 5 bases from V and 3 from J; bases not matched to a gene: 8. This CDR3 is built from 15 residues. The CDR3 DNA reads TGTGCCAGCAGTGGGGGGCAGGGGGCGTACTATGGCTACACCTTC. It translates to CASSGGQGAYYGYTF.

CDR3 DNA sequence: TGTGCCACCAGCAGTCCCCAATGGGGCCTTGAAAAACTGTTTTTT. It specifies CATSSPQWGLEKLFF. The rearrangement uses TRBV15 and TRBJ1-4; perhaps TRBD1 as D (5 bases). Germline assignment: CDR1 LNHNV and CDR2 YYDKDF (reference sequence). V lost 3 bases, J lost 7 bases, and 15 bases lay in between. CDR3 length: 15 amino acids.

The V call is TRBV9, the J call TRBJ1-1, with 10 bases that match TRBD1. V dropped 0 bases and J dropped 0; count of bases not matched to a gene: 14. Germline V CDR1 and CDR2: SGDLS, YYNGEE. The CDR3 length is 20 residues. The CDR3 DNA sequence: TGTGCCAGCAGCGTAGACAACCATCCGGGACAGGGGCGTATGAACACTGAAGCTTTCTTT. It encodes CASSVDNHPGQGRMNTEAFF.

This clone showed up just a few times. This sample also contains other DNA sequences that code for the same CDR3. This chain joins TRBV15 and TRBJ2-3; 9 nucleotides match TRBD2. The CDR3 extends over 16 amino acids. CDR1 and CDR2 from the germline V gene are LNHNV and YYDKDF (reference sequence). V was clipped by 0 bases and J by 2 bases; unmatched bases: 3. CDR3 region: CATSRDAGGLTDTQYF. CDR3 nucleotides: TGTGCCACCAGCAGAGACGCGGGGGGGCTCACAGATACGCAGTATTTT.

This clone was seen a few times. This rearrangement joins TRBV25-1 to TRBJ1-1; D is perhaps TRBD1 (6 bases). The CDR3 covers 16 residues. Trimming took off 4 bases at V and 1 base at J, with 16 bases between the two ends. Germline V gene data show CDR1 as MGHDK and CDR2 as SYGVNS. The CDR3: CASSVGAGGGNTEAFF. CDR3 DNA sequence: TGTGCCAGCAGTGTGGGGGCAGGTGGAGGGAACACTGAAGCTTTCTTT.

V gene TRBV5-4 combines with J gene TRBJ2-3, with D possibly matching TRBD1 (7 bases). The V end was cut by 2 bases, the J end by 1 base, with 8 bases between. The germline CDR1 and CDR2 sequences are SGHNT and YYREEE (reference sequence). This CDR3 is built from 14 residues. The CDR3 is CASSFRGGTDTQYF. The CDR3 DNA follows: TGTGCCAGCAGCTTCAGGGGGGGCACAGATACGCAGTATTTT.